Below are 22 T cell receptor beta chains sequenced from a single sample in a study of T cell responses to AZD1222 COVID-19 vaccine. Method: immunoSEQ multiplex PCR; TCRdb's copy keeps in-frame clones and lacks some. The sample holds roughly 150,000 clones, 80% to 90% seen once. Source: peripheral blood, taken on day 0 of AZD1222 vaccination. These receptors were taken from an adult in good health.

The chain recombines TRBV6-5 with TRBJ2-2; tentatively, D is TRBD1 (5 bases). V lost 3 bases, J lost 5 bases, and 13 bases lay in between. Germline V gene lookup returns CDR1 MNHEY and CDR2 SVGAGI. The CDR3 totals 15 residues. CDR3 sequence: CASSYSGQSTGELFF. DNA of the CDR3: TGTGCCAGCAGTTATTCAGGACAATCGACCGGGGAGCTGTTTTTT.

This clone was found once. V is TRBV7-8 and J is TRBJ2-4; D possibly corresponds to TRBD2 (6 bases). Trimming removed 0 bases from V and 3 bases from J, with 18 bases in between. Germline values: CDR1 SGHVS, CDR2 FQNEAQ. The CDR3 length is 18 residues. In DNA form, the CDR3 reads TGTGCCAGCAGCTTAGCGGGTGGCTTTCCTAGCGACAAAAACATTCAGTACTTC. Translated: CASSLAGGFPSDKNIQYF.

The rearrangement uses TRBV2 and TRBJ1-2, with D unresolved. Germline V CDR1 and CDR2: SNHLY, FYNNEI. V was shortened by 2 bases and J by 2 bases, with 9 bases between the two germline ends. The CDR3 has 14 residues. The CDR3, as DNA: TGTGCCAGCAGTGAAACAGTCCCCAACTATGGCTACACCTTC. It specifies CASSETVPNYGYTF.

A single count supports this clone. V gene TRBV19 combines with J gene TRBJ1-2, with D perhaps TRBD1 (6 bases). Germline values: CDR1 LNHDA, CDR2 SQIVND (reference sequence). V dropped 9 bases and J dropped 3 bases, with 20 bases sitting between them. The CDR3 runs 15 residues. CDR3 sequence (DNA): TGTGCCAGCCGTGATGCAGGGGCTAGTGACTATGGCTACACCTTC. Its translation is CASRDAGASDYGYTF.

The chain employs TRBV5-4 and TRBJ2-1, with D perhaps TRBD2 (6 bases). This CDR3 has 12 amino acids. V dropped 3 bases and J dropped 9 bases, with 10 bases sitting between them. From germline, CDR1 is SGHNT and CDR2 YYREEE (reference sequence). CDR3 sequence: CASSSLAAEQFF. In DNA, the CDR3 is TGTGCCAGCAGCTCACTAGCAGCTGAGCAGTTCTTC.

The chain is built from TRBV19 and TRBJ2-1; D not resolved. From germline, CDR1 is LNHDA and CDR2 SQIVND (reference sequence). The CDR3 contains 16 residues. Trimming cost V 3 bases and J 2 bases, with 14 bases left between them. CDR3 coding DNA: TGTGCCAGTAGTATTTCGTGGCAGGCCACCTACAATGAGCAGTTCTTC. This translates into CASSISWQATYNEQFF.

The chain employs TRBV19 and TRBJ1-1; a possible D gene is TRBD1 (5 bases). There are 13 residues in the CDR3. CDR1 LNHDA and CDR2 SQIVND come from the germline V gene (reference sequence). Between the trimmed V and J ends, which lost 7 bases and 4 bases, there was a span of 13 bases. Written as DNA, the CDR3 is TGTGCCAGTAAAAAACAGGAAACCACTGAAGCTTTCTTT. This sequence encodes CASKKQETTEAFF. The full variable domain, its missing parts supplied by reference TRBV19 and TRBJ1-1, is DGGITQSPKYLFRKEGQNVTLSCEQNLNHDAMYWYRQDPGQGLRLIYYSQIVNDFQKGDIAEGYSVSREKKESFPLTVTSAQKNPTAFYLCASKKQETTEAFFGQGTRLTVV.

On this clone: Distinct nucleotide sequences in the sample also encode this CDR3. The CDR3 DNA sequence: TGTGCCAGCAGCTTAGGAGGGGACACTGAAGCTTTCTTT. It specifies CASSLGGDTEAFF. This chain uses TRBV5-4 with TRBJ1-1; possible D gene TRBD1, 5 bases. This CDR3 is built from 13 residues. CDR1 is SGHNT and CDR2 is YYREEE in the germline V gene (reference sequence). Trimming left V 2 bases short and J 3 bases short, with 8 bases between. Combining the CDR3 with reference TRBV5-4 and TRBJ1-1 gives the whole variable domain ETGVTQSPTHLIKTRGQQVTLRCSSQSGHNTVSWYQQALGQGPQFIFQYYREEENGRGNFPPRFSGLQFPNYSSELNVNALELDDSALYLCASSLGGDTEAFFGQGTRLTVV.

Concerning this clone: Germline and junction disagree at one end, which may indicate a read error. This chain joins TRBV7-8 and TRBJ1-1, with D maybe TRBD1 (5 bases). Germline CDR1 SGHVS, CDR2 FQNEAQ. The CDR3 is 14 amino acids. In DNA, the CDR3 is TGTGCCAGCAACTTAAGGGACGGCCAAACTGAAGCTTTCTTT. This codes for CASNLRDGQTEAFF.

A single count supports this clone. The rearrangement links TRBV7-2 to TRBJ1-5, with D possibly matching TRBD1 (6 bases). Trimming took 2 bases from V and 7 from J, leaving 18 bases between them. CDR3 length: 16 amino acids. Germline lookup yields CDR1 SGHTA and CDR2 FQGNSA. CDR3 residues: CASSLTEGGGGQPQHF. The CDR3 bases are TGTGCCAGCAGCTTAACGGAGGGGGGAGGCGGCCAGCCCCAGCATTTT.

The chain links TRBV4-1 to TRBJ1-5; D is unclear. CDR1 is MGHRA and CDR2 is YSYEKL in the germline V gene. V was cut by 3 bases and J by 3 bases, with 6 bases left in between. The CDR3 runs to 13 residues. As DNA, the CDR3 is TGCGCCAGCAGCCAGCTGACCAATCAGCCCCAGCATTTT. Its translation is CASSQLTNQPQHF.

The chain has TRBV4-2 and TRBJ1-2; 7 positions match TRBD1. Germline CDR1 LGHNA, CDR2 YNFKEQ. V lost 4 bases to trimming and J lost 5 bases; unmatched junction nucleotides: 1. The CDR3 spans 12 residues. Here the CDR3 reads CASSLRGYGYTF. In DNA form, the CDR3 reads TGTGCCAGCAGCCTCAGGGGGTATGGCTACACCTTC.

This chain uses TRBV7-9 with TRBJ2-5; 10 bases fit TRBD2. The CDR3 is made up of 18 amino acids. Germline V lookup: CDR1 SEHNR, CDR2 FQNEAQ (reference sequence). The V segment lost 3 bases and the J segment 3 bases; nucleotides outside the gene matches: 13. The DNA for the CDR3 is TGTGCCAGCAGCTTTTCTACAACTAGCGGGATAAGTGAAGAGACCCAGTACTTC. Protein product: CASSFSTTSGISEETQYF.

CDR3 nucleotides: TGTGCCAGCAGCCCGACGGTCTCTGGGGCCAACGTCCTGACTTTC. Its translation: CASSPTVSGANVLTF. The gene calls are TRBV11-2 and TRBJ2-6; D remains unclear. Germline CDR1 reads SGHAT; CDR2 reads FQNNGV. V lost 5 bases and J lost 0, with 8 bases in between. This CDR3 is built from 15 residues.

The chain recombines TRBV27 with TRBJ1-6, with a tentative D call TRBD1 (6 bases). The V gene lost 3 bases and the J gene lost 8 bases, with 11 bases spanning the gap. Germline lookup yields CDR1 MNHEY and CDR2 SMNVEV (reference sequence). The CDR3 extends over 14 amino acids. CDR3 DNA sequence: TGTGCCAGCAGTTTGGGGGGGGCTTATTCACCCCTCCACTTT. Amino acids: CASSLGGAYSPLHF.

The CDR3 DNA reads TGTGCCTGGAGTGAGCCTGGACAGTGGGATCAGCCCCAGCATTTT. It translates to CAWSEPGQWDQPQHF. The chain joins TRBV30 to TRBJ1-5, with D maybe TRBD1 (6 bases). This CDR3 is 15 amino acids long. Per the germline V gene, CDR1 is GTSNPN and CDR2 is SVGIG (reference sequence). Trimming shortened V by 1 base and J by 5 bases, and 15 bases separated the two germline ends.

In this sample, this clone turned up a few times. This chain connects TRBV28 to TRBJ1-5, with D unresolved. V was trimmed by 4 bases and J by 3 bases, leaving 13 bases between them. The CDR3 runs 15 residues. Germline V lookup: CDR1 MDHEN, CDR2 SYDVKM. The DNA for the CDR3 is TGTGCCAGCAGTTCCCAAGGGAGGGTCAATCAGCCCCAGCATTTT. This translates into CASSSQGRVNQPQHF.

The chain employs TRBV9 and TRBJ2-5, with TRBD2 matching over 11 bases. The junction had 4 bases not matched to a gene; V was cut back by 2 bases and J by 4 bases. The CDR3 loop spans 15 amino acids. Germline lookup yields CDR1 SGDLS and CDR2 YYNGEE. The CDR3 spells CASSVTSGDGETQYF. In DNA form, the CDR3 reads TGTGCCAGCAGCGTGACTAGCGGGGACGGAGAGACCCAGTACTTC.

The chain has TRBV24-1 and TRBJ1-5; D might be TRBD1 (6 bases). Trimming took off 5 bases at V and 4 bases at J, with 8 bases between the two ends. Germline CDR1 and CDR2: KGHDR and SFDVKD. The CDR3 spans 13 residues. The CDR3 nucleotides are TGTGCCACCAGTGGAACAGGGAATCAGCCCCAGCATTTT. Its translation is CATSGTGNQPQHF.

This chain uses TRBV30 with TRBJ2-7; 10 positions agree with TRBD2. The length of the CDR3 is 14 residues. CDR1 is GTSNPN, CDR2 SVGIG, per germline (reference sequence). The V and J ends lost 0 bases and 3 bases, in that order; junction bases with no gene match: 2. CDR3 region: CAWSVAGGVYEQYF. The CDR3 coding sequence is TGTGCCTGGAGTGTAGCGGGGGGGGTCTACGAGCAGTACTTC.

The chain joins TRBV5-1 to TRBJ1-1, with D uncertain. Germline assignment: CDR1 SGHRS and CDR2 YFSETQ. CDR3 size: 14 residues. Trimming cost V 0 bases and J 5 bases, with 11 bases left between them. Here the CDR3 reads CASSLGPGGTEAFF. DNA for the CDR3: TGCGCCAGCAGCTTGGGCCCAGGTGGGACTGAAGCTTTCTTT.

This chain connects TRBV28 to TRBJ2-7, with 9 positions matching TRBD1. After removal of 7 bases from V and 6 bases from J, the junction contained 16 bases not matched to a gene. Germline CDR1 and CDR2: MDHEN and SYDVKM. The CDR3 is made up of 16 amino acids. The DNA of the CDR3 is TGTGCCAGCAACCCCCAAGTGCGGGGACAGGGAGGCGAGCAGTACTTC. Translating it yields CASNPQVRGQGGEQYF.